The sequence of this T cell receptor (beta chain) was determined in a study of breast tumors, draining lymph nodes, adjacent tissues. Findings of the study overall: Tumor and nontumor repertoires were significantly more similar in luminal-like than in basal-like breast cancer. The lymph node origin of tumor T cells was framed as consistent with a hypothesis, not demonstrated. Most tumor T cells seemingly derive from lymph node, then expand in tumor.

TCRdb called the multiplex PCR reads again in MiXCR, with one record for every CDR3 protein. Of about 130,000 distinct CDR3 sequences in the sample, 20% to 25% were seen once. Samples came from axillary lymph nodes draining the breast cancer. For this clonotype: Its antigen is not identified. A much larger clone lies one base from this, so it may be a read error.

Germline V gene sequence: CDR1 SGDLS, CDR2 YYNGEE. The CDR3 spans 16 residues. The sample was axillary lymph node tissue. This TCR was recovered from a female donor with breast cancer. Some clones in this sample may be carry-over from other donors' samples. The V call is TRBV9, the J call TRBJ2-2, with D maybe TRBD1 (6 bases). The CDR3 DNA follows: TGTGCCAGCAGCGCCACCCCGGAAAGGGACACCGGGGAGCTGGTTTTT. Translated, it gives CASSATPERDTGELVF.